These 30 T cell receptor beta chains share one sample of origin, sequenced in a study of blood T cell repertoires in COVID-19. The data were produced by immunoSEQ multiplex PCR, yet TCRdb's version contains in-frame clones alone and is incomplete. Here the sample spans over 65,000 clones, 90% being singletons. The sample comprised peripheral blood. These receptors were obtained from a human donor in a cohort sampled during active COVID-19.

As regards this clone: The same CDR3 also results from other DNA sequences found in this sample. This chain uses TRBV7-6 with TRBJ2-1; D is perhaps TRBD1 (6 bases). This CDR3 has 14 residues. V was pared by 5 bases and J by 2 bases, with 10 bases between. CDR1 is SGHVS and CDR2 is FNYEAQ in the germline V gene. CDR3 nucleotide sequence: TGTGCCAGCAGCCTCACAGGGACCTACAATGAGCAGTTCTTC. Protein sequence: CASSLTGTYNEQFF.

This rearrangement joins TRBV5-1 to TRBJ1-5, with D perhaps matching TRBD1 (5 bases). This CDR3 contains 15 residues. V shed 4 bases and J shed 4 bases, with 15 bases lying between them. The V gene's germline CDR1 is SGHRS and CDR2 YFSETQ. The CDR3 spells CASSAGGGENQPQHF. CDR3 nucleotide sequence: TGCGCCAGCAGCGCGGGGGGAGGTGAGAATCAGCCCCAGCATTTT.

The CDR3 region is CASSPPPGTGYEQYF. The DNA of the CDR3 is TGTGCCAGCAGTCCACCCCCCGGGACAGGATACGAGCAGTACTTC. The V gene is TRBV6-6, the J gene TRBJ2-7, with 8 bases identical to TRBD1. CDR3 size: 15 residues. Germline CDR1 and CDR2: MNHNY and SVGAGI (reference sequence). The ends lost 5 bases at V and 4 bases at J; junction bases unmatched: 10.

For the CDR3, the DNA is TGCAGCGCCCGGGACAGGGGAGGGACTGAAGCTTTCTTT. Protein sequence: CSARDRGGTEAFF. The genes are TRBV29-1 and TRBJ1-1, with 10 bases matching TRBD1. CDR1 and CDR2 (germline): SQVTM, ANQGSEA. CDR3 size: 13 residues. V shed 7 bases and J 5 bases; nucleotides not matched to a gene: 7.

The gene calls are TRBV2 and TRBJ2-3; 11 bases match TRBD2. CDR1 and CDR2 (germline): SNHLY, FYNNEI. The CDR3 runs to 15 residues. The junction had 4 bases not matched to a gene; V was cut back by 6 bases and J by 2 bases. CDR3 in amino acids: CASRPGLADTDTQYF. In DNA, the CDR3 is TGTGCCAGCAGGCCGGGACTAGCGGACACAGATACGCAGTATTTT.

This chain links TRBV5-8 with TRBJ2-1; TRBD2 matches at 11 bases. This CDR3 has 17 residues. The germline V gene encodes CDR1 SGHTS and CDR2 YDEGEE. V dropped 0 bases and J dropped 3; count of bases not matched to a gene: 5. The CDR3 sequence is CASSLEVAGGFYNEQFF. Here the CDR3 DNA reads TGTGCCAGCAGCTTGGAAGTAGCGGGGGGGTTCTACAATGAGCAGTTCTTC.

The chain joins TRBV9 to TRBJ1-6; a weak D match, TRBD1 (5 bases). The V and J ends lost 2 bases and 8 bases respectively, with 11 bases between them. The germline gives CDR1 SGDLS, CDR2 YYNGEE. The CDR3 loop spans 14 amino acids. This CDR3 reads CASSVGGRDSPLHF. CDR3 DNA sequence: TGTGCCAGCAGCGTCGGGGGACGGGATTCACCCCTCCACTTT.

V and J are TRBV5-1 and TRBJ1-1, with D possibly TRBD1 on 6 matching bases. CDR1 and CDR2 from the germline V gene are SGHRS and YFSETQ. V dropped 0 bases and J dropped 2 bases, with 11 bases sitting between them. The CDR3 runs 15 residues. CDR3: CASSLAGTPNTEAFF. CDR3 DNA sequence: TGCGCCAGCAGCTTGGCCGGGACACCAAACACTGAAGCTTTCTTT.

The gene calls are TRBV6-5 and TRBJ1-1; the D gene is possibly TRBD1 (6 bases). The CDR3 contains 15 residues. Germline V CDR1 and CDR2: MNHEY, SVGAGI. The V gene lost 7 bases and the J gene lost 4 bases, with 19 bases spanning the gap. The CDR3 region is CASIRTRQVSTEAFF. The CDR3 bases are TGTGCCAGCATTAGGACCCGACAGGTCAGCACTGAAGCTTTCTTT.

V and J are TRBV4-3 and TRBJ1-2; possible D gene TRBD1, 6 bases. The CDR3 sequence is 15 residues long. CDR1 is LGHNA, CDR2 YSLEER, per germline. V dropped 0 bases and J dropped 5 bases, with 13 bases sitting between them. CDR3 in DNA: TGCGCCAGCAGCCAAGATCGGGGGGGCCGGTATGGCTACACCTTC. Translating gives CASSQDRGGRYGYTF.

The rearrangement uses TRBV18 and TRBJ1-1, with TRBD1 matching over 8 bases. J gave up 4 bases and V 6 bases, and 10 bases lay outside the gene matches. There are 15 residues in the CDR3. Germline V gene data show CDR1 as KGHSH and CDR2 as LQKENI. The CDR3 DNA sequence: TGTGCCAGCTCCGGGACAGGTACCGGGGGCACTGAAGCTTTCTTT. Its translation is CASSGTGTGGTEAFF.

This chain joins TRBV27 and TRBJ2-5; TRBD2 matches at 7 bases. This CDR3 has 14 residues. Unmatched junction bases numbered 6, after V lost 6 bases and J lost 2 bases. Germline values: CDR1 MNHEY, CDR2 SMNVEV (reference sequence). CDR3 in amino acids: CASRRSGGQETQYF. As DNA, the CDR3 is TGTGCCAGCAGACGTTCGGGAGGACAAGAGACCCAGTACTTC.

The chain employs TRBV3-1 (or the pseudogene TRBV3-2) and TRBJ2-3; 7 nucleotides agree with TRBD2. V lost 4 bases to trimming and J lost 6 bases; unmatched junction nucleotides: 13. CDR3 size: 16 residues. Germline loops: CDR1 LGHDT, CDR2 YNNKEL (reference sequence). For the CDR3, the DNA is TGTGCCAGCAGCCTTCTAGCGGACCTCCTGACGGATACGCAGTATTTT. This codes for CASSLLADLLTDTQYF.

The chain joins TRBV19 to TRBJ2-7; 8 bases align to TRBD1. The CDR3 runs 13 residues. Losses at the gene ends were 6 bases for V and 5 bases for J; bases not matched to a gene: 6. Per the germline V gene, CDR1 is LNHDA and CDR2 is SQIVND (reference sequence). DNA for the CDR3: TGTGCCAGTAGAACCGACAGGGGCCACGAGCAGTACTTC. As protein: CASRTDRGHEQYF.

This chain uses TRBV19 with TRBJ1-1; TRBD1 aligns across 8 bases. V dropped 7 bases and J dropped 4; count of bases not matched to a gene: 5. This CDR3 comprises 13 residues. Germline CDR1 LNHDA, CDR2 SQIVND (reference sequence). Written as DNA, the CDR3 is TGTGCCAGTACAGGCAGGGGGCCCACTGAAGCTTTCTTT. Translating gives CASTGRGPTEAFF. Full variable domain (remainder filled in from reference TRBV19 and TRBJ1-1): DGGITQSPKYLFRKEGQNVTLSCEQNLNHDAMYWYRQDPGQGLRLIYYSQIVNDFQKGDIAEGYSVSREKKESFPLTVTSAQKNPTAFYLCASTGRGPTEAFFGQGTRLTVV.

This chain joins TRBV19 and TRBJ1-1; D call uncertain. This CDR3 spans 17 amino acids. Germline CDR1 and CDR2: LNHDA and SQIVND (reference sequence). With 5 bases removed from V and 0 bases from J, the gap between germline ends came to 19 bases. The CDR3 nucleotides are TGTGCCAGTAGTGATCCCCCGGTTAAGAGGATGAACACTGAAGCTTTCTTT. It translates to CASSDPPVKRMNTEAFF.

The rearrangement joins TRBV27 to TRBJ1-2, with 8 nucleotides matching TRBD1. Germline V gene data show CDR1 as MNHEY and CDR2 as SMNVEV (reference sequence). With 5 bases clipped from V and 8 bases from J, the junction kept 16 bases outside the gene matches. This CDR3 contains 16 residues. The CDR3 sequence is CASSPNSAAGGVGYTF. The CDR3 region has the DNA TGTGCCAGCAGTCCCAATTCCGCAGCAGGGGGCGTCGGCTACACCTTC.

The chain joins TRBV20-1 to TRBJ1-6; TRBD1 matches 7 bases. The germline V gene has CDR1 DFQATT and CDR2 SNEGSKA (reference sequence). This CDR3 comprises 15 residues. V dropped 3 bases and J dropped 2; count of bases not matched to a gene: 4. The CDR3 spells CSASQGGTYNSPLHF. CDR3 in DNA: TGCAGTGCTAGTCAGGGGGGAACCTATAATTCACCCCTCCACTTT.

The J gene is TRBJ2-7, the V gene TRBV27; 8 bases match TRBD1. Losses at the gene ends were 4 bases for V and 5 bases for J; bases not matched to a gene: 10. The germline V gene encodes CDR1 MNHEY and CDR2 SMNVEV (reference sequence). The CDR3 contains 15 residues. This CDR3 reads CASSSWTGMSNEQYF. The DNA of the CDR3 is TGTGCCAGCAGTTCTTGGACAGGGATGTCGAACGAGCAGTACTTC.

This clone has more than one count but fewer than ten. This chain connects TRBV9 to TRBJ2-2; D unresolved. Germline V gene data show CDR1 as SGDLS and CDR2 as YYNGEE. V lost 4 bases and J 1 base, leaving 5 bases between the germline ends. The CDR3 totals 13 residues. The CDR3 bases are TGTGCCAGCAGCCGCGTGAACACCGGGGAGCTGTTTTTT. Protein sequence: CASSRVNTGELFF.

The CDR3 nucleotides are TGTGCCAGCAGCTCCTTTCCGACTGATTCGAGCTCCTACGAGCAGTACTTC. Its protein product is CASSSFPTDSSSYEQYF. This chain links TRBV7-9 with TRBJ2-7, with D hard to call. Trimming cost V 4 bases and J 0 bases, with 19 bases left between them. The CDR3 is 17 residues long. CDR1 is SEHNR, CDR2 FQNEAQ, per germline (reference sequence).

The J gene is TRBJ1-2, the V gene TRBV6-5, with D possibly being TRBD1 (5 bases). This CDR3 comprises 14 residues. Looked up from germline, CDR1 is MNHEY and CDR2 is SVGAGI. V lost 5 bases and J 0 bases, leaving 10 bases between the germline ends. The CDR3 sequence: CASSRDSANYGYTF. CDR3 bases: TGTGCCAGCAGTCGTGACAGTGCTAACTATGGCTACACCTTC.

J is TRBJ1-1 and V is TRBV7-2; D is perhaps TRBD1 (6 bases). The CDR3 loop spans 15 amino acids. CDR1 SGHTA and CDR2 FQGNSA come from the germline V gene. V gave up 5 bases and J gave up 0 bases, with 13 bases separating them. CDR3 loop: CASSPRQGMNTEAFF. The CDR3 DNA reads TGTGCCAGCAGCCCCAGGCAGGGGATGAACACTGAAGCTTTCTTT.

This rearrangement joins TRBV2 to TRBJ1-4, with 8 bases lining up with TRBD1. Germline lookup yields CDR1 SNHLY and CDR2 FYNNEI. The CDR3 totals 14 residues. V shed 6 bases, J shed 5 bases, and the junction held 5 bases outside the gene matches. Here the CDR3 DNA reads TGTGCCAGCAGCGGACAGGGAGGGAATGAAAAACTGTTTTTT. Amino acid sequence: CASSGQGGNEKLFF.

This chain connects TRBV15 to TRBJ2-3; 8 positions agree with TRBD2. This CDR3 contains 14 residues. V shed 9 bases and J 7 bases; nucleotides not matched to a gene: 12. Per the germline V gene, CDR1 is LNHNV and CDR2 is YYDKDF (reference sequence). The CDR3 nucleotides read TGTGCCACTCATTACGGGGGGGCCGTGAATACGCAGTATTTT. It encodes CATHYGGAVNTQYF.

The chain uses TRBV11-2 and TRBJ2-3; no clear D gene. The V gene's germline CDR1 is SGHAT and CDR2 FQNNGV. V lost 4 bases and J lost 1, with 18 bases in between. The CDR3 extends over 17 amino acids. For the CDR3, the DNA is TGTGCCAGCAGCTACTACTTGCTCTCCTCTGGCACAGATACGCAGTATTTT. Its protein is CASSYYLLSSGTDTQYF.

Only a few counts were recorded for this clone. The V call is TRBV21-1, the J call TRBJ1-2; the table names TRBD1, a call not compared with the DNA. TRBV21-1 is a documented pseudogene. This CDR3 has 16 amino acids. The CDR3 DNA is TGTGCCAGCAGCAAAGCAAAAAGGGGCGGCGACTATGGCTACACCTTC. It encodes CASSKAKRGGDYGYTF.

The rearrangement uses TRBV2 and TRBJ2-5, with a weak D call TRBD1 (6 bases). Germline V gene sequence: CDR1 SNHLY, CDR2 FYNNEI. The CDR3 runs 17 residues. Trimming left V 1 base short and J 1 base short, with 16 bases between. The chain's CDR3 is CASSEGPQGFVQETQYF. CDR3 nucleotides: TGTGCCAGCAGTGAAGGACCGCAGGGGTTCGTCCAAGAGACCCAGTACTTC.

The chain uses TRBV2 and TRBJ2-1, with 8 bases aligning to TRBD2. CDR1 and CDR2 from the germline V gene are SNHLY and FYNNEI. V dropped 2 bases and J dropped 9; count of bases not matched to a gene: 9. The CDR3 is 15 amino acids. This CDR3 is CASSETSGGGGEQFF. CDR3 DNA sequence: TGTGCCAGCAGTGAAACTAGCGGAGGGGGAGGTGAGCAGTTCTTC.

The rearrangement joins TRBV6-5 to TRBJ2-5; 7 nucleotides agree with TRBD1. The CDR3 has 13 amino acids. Per germline, CDR1 MNHEY and CDR2 SVGAGI. V lost 8 bases to trimming and J lost 5 bases; unmatched junction nucleotides: 8. The CDR3 DNA follows: TGTGCCAGCGTCGGCAGGGGGATGGAGACCCAGTACTTC. Residues: CASVGRGMETQYF.